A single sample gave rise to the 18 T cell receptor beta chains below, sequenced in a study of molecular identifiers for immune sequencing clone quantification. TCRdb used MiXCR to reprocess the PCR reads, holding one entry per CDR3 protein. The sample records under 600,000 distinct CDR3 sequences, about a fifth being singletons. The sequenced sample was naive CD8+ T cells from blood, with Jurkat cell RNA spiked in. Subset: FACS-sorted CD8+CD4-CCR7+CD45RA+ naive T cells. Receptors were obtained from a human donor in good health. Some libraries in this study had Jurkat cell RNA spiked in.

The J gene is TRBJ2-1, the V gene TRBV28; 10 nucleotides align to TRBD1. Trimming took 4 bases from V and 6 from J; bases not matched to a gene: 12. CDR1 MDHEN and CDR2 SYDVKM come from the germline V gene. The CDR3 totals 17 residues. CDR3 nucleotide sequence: TGTGCCAGCAGTTCCCCCATGGGACAGGGGCCGTGCAATGAGCAGTTCTTC. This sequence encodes CASSSPMGQGPCNEQFF.

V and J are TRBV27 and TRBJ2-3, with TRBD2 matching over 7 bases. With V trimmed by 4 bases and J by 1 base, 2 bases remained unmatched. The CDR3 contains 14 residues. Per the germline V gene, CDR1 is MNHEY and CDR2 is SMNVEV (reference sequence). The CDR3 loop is CASSWGGGTDTQYF. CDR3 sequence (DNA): TGTGCCAGCAGTTGGGGGGGGGGCACAGATACGCAGTATTTT.

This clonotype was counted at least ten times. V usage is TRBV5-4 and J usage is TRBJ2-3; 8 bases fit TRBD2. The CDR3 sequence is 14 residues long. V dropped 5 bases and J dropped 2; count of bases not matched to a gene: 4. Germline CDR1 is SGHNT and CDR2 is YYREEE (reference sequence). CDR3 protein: CASRGSGDTDTQYF. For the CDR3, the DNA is TGTGCCAGCAGGGGTAGCGGGGACACAGATACGCAGTATTTT.

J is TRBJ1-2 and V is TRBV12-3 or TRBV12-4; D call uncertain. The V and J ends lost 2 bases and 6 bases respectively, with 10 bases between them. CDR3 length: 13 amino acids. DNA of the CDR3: TGTGCCAGCAGTTTACTGGGGAGGGATGGCTACACCTTC. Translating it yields CASSLLGRDGYTF.

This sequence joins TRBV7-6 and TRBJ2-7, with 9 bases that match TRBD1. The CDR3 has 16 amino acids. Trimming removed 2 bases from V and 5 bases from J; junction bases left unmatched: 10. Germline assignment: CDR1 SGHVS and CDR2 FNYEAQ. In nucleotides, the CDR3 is TGTGCCAGCAGCTTATCCTGGACAGGGGATGCGAACGAGCAGTACTTC. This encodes CASSLSWTGDANEQYF. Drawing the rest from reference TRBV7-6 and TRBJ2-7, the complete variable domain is GAGVSQSPRYKVTKRGQDVALRCDPISGHVSLYWYRQALGQGPEFLTYFNYEAQQDKSGLPNDRFSAERPEGSISTLTIQRTEQRDSAMYRCASSLSWTGDANEQYFGPGTRLTVT.

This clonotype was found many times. CDR3 coding DNA: TGCAGCGTTGAAGCGCCGTTCGCCGAAAAACTGTTTTTT. It translates to CSVEAPFAEKLFF. The chain couples TRBV29-1 to TRBJ1-4, with D hard to call. CDR1 and CDR2 from the germline V gene are SQVTM and ANQGSEA. Trimming removed 1 base at V and 8 bases at J, with 11 bases between. This CDR3 comprises 13 residues.

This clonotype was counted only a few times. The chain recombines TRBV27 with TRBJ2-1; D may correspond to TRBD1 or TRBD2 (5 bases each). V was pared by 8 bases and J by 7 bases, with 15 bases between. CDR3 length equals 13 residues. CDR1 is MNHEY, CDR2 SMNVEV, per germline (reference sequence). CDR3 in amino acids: CASSMGDGNEQFF. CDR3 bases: TGTGCCAGCTCCATGGGGGATGGTAATGAGCAGTTCTTC.

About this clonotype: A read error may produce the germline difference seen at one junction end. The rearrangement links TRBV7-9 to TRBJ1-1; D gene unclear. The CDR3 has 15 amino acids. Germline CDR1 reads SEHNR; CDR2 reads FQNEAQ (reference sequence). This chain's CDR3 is CAGSLALGRNTEAFF. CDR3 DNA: TGTGCCGGCAGCTTAGCGCTGGGGAGGAACACTGAAGCTTTCTTT.

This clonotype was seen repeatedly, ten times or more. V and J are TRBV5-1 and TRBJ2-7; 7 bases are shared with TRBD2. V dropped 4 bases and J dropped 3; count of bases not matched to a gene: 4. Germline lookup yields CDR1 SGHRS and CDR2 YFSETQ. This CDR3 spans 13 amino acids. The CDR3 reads CASSPTGGYEQYF. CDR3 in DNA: TGCGCCAGCAGCCCCACGGGGGGCTACGAGCAGTACTTC. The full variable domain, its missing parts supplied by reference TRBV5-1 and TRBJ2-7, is KAGVTQTPRYLIKTRGQQVTLSCSPISGHRSVSWYQQTPGQGLQFLFEYFSETQRNKGNFPGRFSGRQFSNSRSEMNVSTLELGDSALYLCASSPTGGYEQYFGPGTRLTVT.

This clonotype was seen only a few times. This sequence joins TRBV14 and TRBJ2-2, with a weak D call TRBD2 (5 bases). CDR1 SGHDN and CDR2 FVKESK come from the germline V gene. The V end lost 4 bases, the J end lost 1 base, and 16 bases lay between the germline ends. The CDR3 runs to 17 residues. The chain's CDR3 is CASSPIFYRGNTGELFF. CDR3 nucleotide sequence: TGTGCCAGCAGCCCCATTTTCTATCGGGGGAACACCGGGGAGCTGTTTTTT.

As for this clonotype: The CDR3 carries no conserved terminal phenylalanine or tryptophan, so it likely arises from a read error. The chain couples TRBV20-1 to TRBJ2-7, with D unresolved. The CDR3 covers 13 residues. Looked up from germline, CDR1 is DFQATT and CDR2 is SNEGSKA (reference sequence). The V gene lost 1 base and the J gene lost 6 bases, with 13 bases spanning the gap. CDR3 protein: CSARVPGPGEQYL. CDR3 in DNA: TGCAGTGCTAGAGTACCAGGTCCGGGCGAGCAGTACCTC.

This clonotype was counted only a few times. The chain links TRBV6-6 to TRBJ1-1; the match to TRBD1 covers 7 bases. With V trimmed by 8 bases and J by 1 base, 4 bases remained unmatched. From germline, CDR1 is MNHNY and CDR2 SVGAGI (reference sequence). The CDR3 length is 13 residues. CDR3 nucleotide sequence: TGTGCCAGCTTTGGGACAGCGAACACTGAAGCTTTCTTT. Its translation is CASFGTANTEAFF.

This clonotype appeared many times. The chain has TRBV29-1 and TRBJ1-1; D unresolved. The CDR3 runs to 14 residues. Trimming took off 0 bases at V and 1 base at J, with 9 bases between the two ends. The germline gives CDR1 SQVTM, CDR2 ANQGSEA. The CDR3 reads CSVEDSGKNTEAFF. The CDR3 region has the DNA TGCAGCGTTGAAGATTCGGGCAAGAACACTGAAGCTTTCTTT.

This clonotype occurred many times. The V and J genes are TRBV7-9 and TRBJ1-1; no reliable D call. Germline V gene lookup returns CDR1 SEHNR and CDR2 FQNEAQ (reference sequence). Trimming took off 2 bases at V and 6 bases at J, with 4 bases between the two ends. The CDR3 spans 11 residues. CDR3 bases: TGTGCCAGCAGCTTATCGTCTGAAGCTTTCTTT. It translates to CASSLSSEAFF.

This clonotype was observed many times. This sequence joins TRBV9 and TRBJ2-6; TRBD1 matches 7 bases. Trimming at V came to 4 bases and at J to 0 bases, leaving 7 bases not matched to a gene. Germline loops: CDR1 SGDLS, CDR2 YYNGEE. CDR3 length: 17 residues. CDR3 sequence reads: CASSLKQGSSGANVLTF. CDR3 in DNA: TGTGCCAGCAGCCTGAAACAGGGGTCCTCTGGGGCCAACGTCCTGACTTTC.

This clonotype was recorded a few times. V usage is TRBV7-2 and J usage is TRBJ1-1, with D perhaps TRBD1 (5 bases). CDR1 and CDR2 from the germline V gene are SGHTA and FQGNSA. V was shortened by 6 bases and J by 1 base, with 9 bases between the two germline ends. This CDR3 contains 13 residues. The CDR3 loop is CASSHGGNTEAFF. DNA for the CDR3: TGTGCCAGCAGTCACGGGGGGAACACTGAAGCTTTCTTT. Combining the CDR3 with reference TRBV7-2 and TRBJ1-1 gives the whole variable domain GAGVSQSPSNKVTEKGKDVELRCDPISGHTALYWYRQSLGQGLEFLIYFQGNSAPDKSGLPSDRFSAERTGGSVSTLTIQRTQQEDSAVYLCASSHGGNTEAFFGQGTRLTVV.

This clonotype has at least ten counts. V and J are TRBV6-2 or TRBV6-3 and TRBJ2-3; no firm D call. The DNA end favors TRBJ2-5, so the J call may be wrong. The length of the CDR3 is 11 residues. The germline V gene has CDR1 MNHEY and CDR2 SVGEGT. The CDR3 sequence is CASSGPGTQYF. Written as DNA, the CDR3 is TGTGCCAGTAGTGGTCCGGGGACCCAGTACTTC.

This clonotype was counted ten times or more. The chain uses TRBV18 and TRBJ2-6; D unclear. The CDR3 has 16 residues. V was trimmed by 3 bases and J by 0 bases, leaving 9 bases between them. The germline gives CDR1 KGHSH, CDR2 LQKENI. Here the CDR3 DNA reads TGTGCCAGCTCACCGGGCCGGCTCTCTGGGGCCAACGTCCTGACTTTC. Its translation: CASSPGRLSGANVLTF.